This is a list of T cell receptor beta chains from one sample in a study of OX40 agonist ivuxolimab in advanced cancers. Profiling relied on immunoSEQ multiplex PCR, and the TCRdb table lists in-frame clones only, not all of them. The sample records roughly 64,000 clones, roughly nine tenths being singletons. The source material was CD4+ or CD8+ T cells sorted from blood, sampled in a trial of the OX40 agonist ivuxolimab. These receptors were obtained from an adult with an advanced solid tumor such as melanoma, head and neck, liver or kidney cancer. Both conserved end residues are part of each CDR3. The D gene is left open where the match is weak. Size is stated for part of the rows, as once, few or many counts, or as a class when the clone is expanded.

d_gene,j_gene,v_gene,abundance,CDR3aa
-,TRBJ2-5,TRBV7-2,-,CASNPGGDRQETQYF
-,TRBJ1-1,TRBV10-2,once,CASLQGRYTEAFF
TRBD1,TRBJ2-7,TRBV9,-,CASSVGTGSPEQYF
TRBD2,TRBJ2-7,TRBV27,once,CASSSKRGGTYEQYF
-,TRBJ1-2,TRBV2,-,CASRRTGTEKGYTF
TRBD2,TRBJ2-3,TRBV27,-,CASSPWEGFRYF
-,TRBJ2-3,TRBV6-5,-,CASSWGDTQYF
-,TRBJ2-3,TRBV7-3,-,CASSLGSGFTDTQYF
-,TRBJ2-7,TRBV2,-,CASSSRGESSYEQYF
-,TRBJ2-7,TRBV19,-,CASGPVGGASYEQYF
-,TRBJ2-7,TRBV18,-,CASSPRSDEEQYF
-,TRBJ1-1,TRBV19,-,CASSPHSGRGYTEAFF
-,TRBJ1-4,TRBV28,-,CASSLVREKLFF
-,TRBJ2-1,TRBV19,-,CASSIDFNEQFF
-,TRBJ2-7,TRBV30,-,CAFDRKSSYEQYF
TRBD1,TRBJ2-3,TRBV28,few,CASSSPTGQGF
-,TRBJ2-7,TRBV10-3,-,CAISSNDPGAAEQYF
-,TRBJ2-5,TRBV2,-,CASSESQETQYF
TRBD2,TRBJ2-7,TRBV7-9,-,CASSLSPLAGHRYEQYF
-,TRBJ2-3,TRBV6-4,-,CASSPGPRTDTQYF
-,TRBJ1-4,TRBV2,-,CASRFGQGQEKLFF
-,TRBJ1-5,TRBV11-2,-,CASSFGEGQPQHF
-,TRBJ2-7,TRBV7-9,-,CASSTRRINAHEQYF
-,TRBJ2-7,TRBV10-3,-,CAISSGAYEQYF
TRBD1,TRBJ1-4,TRBV19,-,CASSVPYRGGGEKLFF
-,TRBJ1-5,TRBV2,-,CASSEPTIGDQPQHF
-,TRBJ2-2,TRBV7-9,-,CASSPRTVANTGELFF
TRBD2,TRBJ2-1,TRBV30,-,CAWKAGGPGEQFF
-,TRBJ2-1,TRBV18,-,CASSPPGRYNEQFF
-,TRBJ1-3,TRBV5-5,-,CASSFDTHSGNTIYF
-,TRBJ2-5,TRBV7-9,-,CASSFGTHQETQYF
TRBD2,TRBJ2-7,TRBV18,-,CASSPPLAGGGSKGEQYF
-,TRBJ2-7,TRBV20-1,-,CSARENYEQYF
-,TRBJ1-4,TRBV6-6,once,CASSYAAGWEKLFF
-,TRBJ2-2,TRBV18,-,CASSPDRNTGELFF
-,TRBJ2-7,TRBV9,-,CASSVGRAHGEQYF
-,TRBJ2-3,TRBV9,-,CASSLGTSRPLIDTQYF
-,TRBJ1-5,TRBV10-3,-,CAISARQGDQPQHF
TRBD1,TRBJ1-4,TRBV6-9,-,CASPFLPWTGVNEKLFF
-,TRBJ2-3,TRBV29-1,-,CSVFRRRTTDTQYF